This TCR beta chain appears in the sequencing data of a study of T cell responses to AZD1222 COVID-19 vaccine. Broader study findings: Just 5 to 7 AZD1222 recipients tested seropositive at baseline. Donors in the cohort were predominantly white British and more often female, and clonal diversity was possibly underestimated. Within unmutated variant regions lay the reported targets of nearly half of spike-specific TCRs.

Turning to this clone: The antigen is unknown.

V lost 7 bases to trimming and J lost 1 base, with 4 bases between them. The germline V gene encodes CDR1 ENHRY and CDR2 SYGVKD. The CDR3 has 11 amino acids. The table came from immunoSEQ multiplex PCR; TCRdb's copy has only in-frame clones and leaves some out. The top ten clones hold roughly 10% of a sample with about 80,000 clones, roughly 85% of them seen once. The rearrangement joins TRBV10-3 to TRBJ1-1; D unclear. The receptor comes from an adult who received the AZD1222 COVID-19 vaccine. The sequencing used peripheral blood, collected 28 days after the second AZD1222 dose. The CDR3 sequence: CAIMGNTEAFF. The CDR3 DNA reads as TGTGCCATCATGGGGAACACTGAAGCTTTCTTT.